This TCR beta chain is from a study of a mutant IDH1 vaccine in newly diagnosed glioma. A note on this clone: The antigen remains undetermined.

Time point indicated: week 5, during vaccination. One vaccine dose held 300 ug of mutant IDH1 20-mer peptide and came with topical imiquimod. Sequenced by immunoSEQ multiplex PCR; TCRdb stores in-frame clones only, minus some. Of more than 40,000 clones listed, around 80% were seen once; the top ten hold around 1.8%. This receptor was taken from a woman between 35 and 50 years old with glioma. Sample: PBMCs, taken from a glioma patient whose treatment included an IDH1 peptide vaccine.

The CDR3 spells CSVVYGVNTEAFF. For the CDR3, the DNA is TGCAGCGTTGTGTATGGTGTGAACACTGAAGCTTTCTTT. The chain combines TRBV29-1 with TRBJ1-1; D remains ambiguous. The CDR3 is 13 residues long. CDR1 is SQVTM, CDR2 ANQGSEA, per germline. V lost 4 bases and J lost 0, with 9 bases in between.